The present T cell receptor (beta chain) was sequenced within a study of neurological immune-mediated disorders. Looking at the study overall: Multiple sclerosis patients numbering about 34 comprised roughly 30 relapsing-remitting and 3 secondary progressive patients.

TCRdb passed the 5' RACE reads through MiXCR, listing each CDR3 protein once. The sample carries about 58,000 distinct CDR3 sequences, under 3.5% recorded once. Study-wide points: Phylogenetic grouping assigned the repertoires of 18 of 34 multiple sclerosis patients to a single cluster of related CDR3 sequences. This cluster may be a repertoire-level signature.

This clonotype was seen repeatedly, ten times or more. Its antigen is unknown. Libraries used 2 million unsorted PBMCs kept frozen in RNAlater. Germline V gene lookup returns CDR1 KGHDR and CDR2 SFDVKD. This CDR3 contains 15 residues. With V trimmed by 4 bases and J by 8 bases, 9 bases remained unmatched. This TCR derives from a woman aged 55 to 70 with multiple sclerosis. The chain is built from TRBV24-1 and TRBJ2-1; 8 bases fit TRBD2. Sequencing input: PBMCs. The DNA for the CDR3 is TGTGCCACCAGTGACGTGACTAGCGTATCTTATGAGCAGTTCTTC. Its translation: CATSDVTSVSYEQFF.